Below, 21 T cell receptor beta chains from the same sample are listed, as sequenced in a study of response to subunit inactivated influenza vaccine. MiXCR, run by TCRdb on the RT-PCR reads, gives a single entry per CDR3 protein. The sample records about 540,000 distinct CDR3 sequences, under 25% being singletons. The sample was also linked to a second study, of T cells expressing NK-cell markers. From that paper: UMI-tagged 5'RACE template switching yielded the TCR beta cDNA.

The sequencing here drew on CD4+ T cells sorted from PBMCs, taken 11 to 12 days after vaccination. The receptor set was obtained from a man aged 50 or older who received an inactivated influenza vaccine.

This rearrangement joins TRBV6-2 or TRBV6-3 to TRBJ1-5; D gene ambiguous. The germline V and J ends were trimmed by 6 bases and 6 bases, with 9 bases remaining between them. Germline V lookup: CDR1 MNHEY, CDR2 SVGEGT. The CDR3 contains 12 residues. For the CDR3, the DNA is TGTGCCAGCAGCTCCTTGGGTCAGCCCCAGCATTTT. It translates to CASSSLGQPQHF.

This clonotype was recorded a few times. This chain links TRBV9 with TRBJ2-1; D gene unclear. From germline, CDR1 is SGDLS and CDR2 YYNGEE. V lost 0 bases and J lost 7, with 2 bases in between. This CDR3 region has 11 residues. The CDR3 here is CASSVENEQFF. The CDR3 bases are TGTGCCAGCAGCGTAGAGAATGAGCAGTTCTTC.

This clonotype occurred a few times. The genes are TRBV5-1 and TRBJ1-6, with 9 positions matching TRBD1. The length of the CDR3 is 14 residues. Germline CDR1 reads SGHRS; CDR2 reads YFSETQ. With V trimmed by 4 bases and J by 7 bases, 3 bases remained unmatched. The CDR3 nucleotides read TGCGCCAGCAGCATCGGGACAGGGAATTCACCCCTCCACTTT. It yields the protein CASSIGTGNSPLHF.

The table lists this clonotype with a few counts. V usage is TRBV9 and J usage is TRBJ2-1, with unresolved D. V dropped 0 bases and J dropped 6 bases, with 13 bases sitting between them. Germline loops: CDR1 SGDLS, CDR2 YYNGEE. The CDR3 contains 15 residues. CDR3 sequence reads: CASSVAPGIFNEQFF. CDR3 DNA sequence: TGTGCCAGCAGCGTAGCCCCTGGCATTTTCAATGAGCAGTTCTTC.

In this sample, this clonotype turned up a few times. The rearrangement links TRBV28 to TRBJ2-7; TRBD1 might be the D (7 bases). V was trimmed by 6 bases and J by 4 bases, leaving 19 bases between them. The CDR3 runs 15 residues. Germline V gene data show CDR1 as MDHEN and CDR2 as SYDVKM. The CDR3 protein is CASSLSGGGVYEQYF. CDR3 nucleotides: TGTGCCAGCAGCCTCTCCGGAGGGGGCGTGTACGAGCAGTACTTC.

This clonotype was seen a handful of times. The J gene is TRBJ2-7, the V gene TRBV5-1, with a possible D match to TRBD1 (6 bases). CDR3 length: 14 residues. V was clipped by 6 bases and J by 2 bases, with 15 bases between them. CDR1 is SGHRS, CDR2 YFSETQ, per germline. DNA of the CDR3: TGCGCCAGCACCCTTGGTACAGGGACCTACGAGCAGTACTTC. This sequence encodes CASTLGTGTYEQYF.

This clonotype appeared a few times. The gene calls are TRBV12-3 or TRBV12-4 and TRBJ1-1, with 9 positions matching TRBD1. CDR3 length: 14 residues. Trimming removed 2 bases from V and 6 bases from J; junction bases left unmatched: 4. The CDR3 region has the DNA TGTGCCAGCAGTTTAAGGGACAGGGCCTCTGAAGCTTTCTTT. It translates to CASSLRDRASEAFF.

This clonotype was recorded many times. This sequence joins TRBV12-3 or TRBV12-4 and TRBJ1-5; unclear D gene. This CDR3 has 13 residues. The V end was cut by 3 bases, the J end by 4 bases, with 7 bases between. The CDR3 DNA sequence: TGTGCCAGCAGTTTGTCGGGAAATCAGCCCCAGCATTTT. This encodes CASSLSGNQPQHF.

V gene TRBV12-3 or TRBV12-4 combines with J gene TRBJ2-1, with D possibly matching TRBD2 (5 bases). With 3 bases removed from V and 9 bases from J, the gap between germline ends came to 24 bases. This CDR3 contains 17 residues. CDR3 DNA sequence: TGTGCCAGCAGTTTTGGCGTGAGTACTAGTTCGGTCATTGAGCAGTTCTTC. This encodes CASSFGVSTSSVIEQFF.

This clonotype was seen a handful of times. Here the CDR3 DNA reads TGTGCCAGCAGCTTGGCCTCAGGGCGCGAGCAGTACTTC. Its translation is CASSLASGREQYF. The rearrangement joins TRBV5-6 to TRBJ2-7, with a tentative D call TRBD1 (5 bases). The CDR3 totals 13 residues. Germline V CDR1 and CDR2: SGHDT, YYEEEE. Trimming removed 0 bases from V and 6 bases from J, with 10 bases in between.

This clonotype was recorded a few times. The rearrangement joins TRBV29-1 to TRBJ2-7; perhaps D is TRBD1 or TRBD2 (6 bases each). In germline, CDR1 is SQVTM, CDR2 ANQGSEA. V was shortened by 6 bases and J by 10 bases, with 19 bases between the two germline ends. There are 12 residues in the CDR3. The CDR3 DNA reads as TGCAGCGTGGGGGGCGGGACACTAAATCAGTACTTC. Amino acids: CSVGGGTLNQYF.

This clonotype was observed at least ten times. The V and J genes are TRBV12-3 or TRBV12-4 and TRBJ1-1; 8 bases match TRBD1. The CDR3 runs to 11 residues. J was trimmed by 10 bases and V by 6 bases; bases with no gene match: 4. The CDR3 region is CASSPGTGAFF. Written as DNA, the CDR3 is TGTGCCAGCAGCCCCGGGACAGGAGCTTTCTTT.

This clonotype turned up a few times. The chain combines TRBV6-5 with TRBJ2-4, with D perhaps being TRBD1 or TRBD2 (6 bases each). The CDR3 has 12 residues. Germline values: CDR1 MNHEY, CDR2 SVGAGI. With 8 bases removed from V and 8 bases from J, the gap between germline ends came to 13 bases. This chain's CDR3 is CASGRSGDIQYF. DNA for the CDR3: TGTGCCAGCGGGAGGTCAGGGGACATTCAGTACTTC.

V usage is TRBV10-3 and J usage is TRBJ2-7; D not resolved. Germline V gene lookup returns CDR1 ENHRY and CDR2 SYGVKD. This CDR3 has 12 residues. V lost 5 bases and J lost 7, with 12 bases in between. The DNA of the CDR3 is TGTGCCATCAGTCTTGGGGAAGGGGAGCAGTACTTC. Its protein is CAISLGEGEQYF.

The chain employs TRBV6-2 or TRBV6-3 and TRBJ2-3, with 9 positions matching TRBD2. After removal of 1 base from V and 4 bases from J, the junction contained 3 bases not matched to a gene. This CDR3 has 15 residues. The V gene's germline CDR1 is MNHEY and CDR2 SVGEGT. The DNA for the CDR3 is TGTGCCAGCAGTTACTGGCGGGGGGGGGCAGATACGCAGTATTTT. It specifies CASSYWRGGADTQYF.

This sequence joins TRBV12-5 and TRBJ2-3; 9 bases are a match to TRBD2. Losses at the gene ends were 0 bases for V and 0 bases for J; bases not matched to a gene: 7. From germline, CDR1 is LGHNT and CDR2 FRNRAP. The CDR3 is 18 residues long. The CDR3 bases are TGTGCTAGTGGTTTGGTCCAACTAGCGGGCGATAGCACAGATACGCAGTATTTT. Its protein product is CASGLVQLAGDSTDTQYF.

This chain joins TRBV6-2 or TRBV6-3 and TRBJ2-2; 9 bases map to TRBD2. V lost 4 bases and J lost 4; bases outside the gene matches: 4. Looked up from germline, CDR1 is MNHEY and CDR2 is SVGEGT. CDR3 size: 15 residues. CDR3 coding DNA: TGTGCCAGCAGTTTTGGACTAGCGTTCACCGGGGAGCTGTTTTTT. This gives the protein CASSFGLAFTGELFF.

This clonotype appeared a few times. This rearrangement joins TRBV28 to TRBJ2-7; D remains ambiguous. This CDR3 contains 15 residues. Between the trimmed V and J ends, which lost 5 bases and 0 bases, there was a span of 14 bases. The germline CDR1 and CDR2 sequences are MDHEN and SYDVKM. CDR3 sequence: CASSPTTRSSYEQYF. As DNA, the CDR3 is TGTGCCAGCAGTCCCACGACAAGAAGCTCCTACGAGCAGTACTTC.

The gene calls are TRBV12-3 or TRBV12-4 and TRBJ2-1; D unclear. V lost 8 bases, J lost 6 bases, and 8 bases lay in between. The CDR3 extends over 11 amino acids. The CDR3 protein is CASQLGNEQFF. CDR3 nucleotides: TGTGCCAGCCAGCTTGGCAATGAGCAGTTCTTC.

This clonotype showed up many times. The V call is TRBV12-3 or TRBV12-4, the J call TRBJ2-1; 9 nucleotides align to TRBD1. The CDR3 extends over 16 amino acids. V lost 6 bases and J lost 2; bases outside the gene matches: 8. This chain's CDR3 is CASRTRTGETYNEQFF. CDR3 bases: TGTGCCAGCAGGACACGGACAGGGGAAACCTACAATGAGCAGTTCTTC.

V gene TRBV5-1 combines with J gene TRBJ2-5; a possible D gene is TRBD2 (5 bases). The CDR3 contains 13 residues. CDR1 SGHRS and CDR2 YFSETQ come from the germline V gene. Trimming shortened V by 5 bases and J by 5 bases, and 13 bases separated the two germline ends. This CDR3 reads CASRPGGSETQYF. In nucleotides, the CDR3 is TGCGCCAGCAGGCCAGGAGGTTCGGAGACCCAGTACTTC.